These 15 T cell receptor beta chains share one sample of origin, sequenced in a study of shared clonotypes between healthy human individuals. Sequencing was performed with immunoSEQ multiplex PCR; in TCRdb, only in-frame clones are kept and a portion is missing. The profile shows hundreds of thousands of clones, 70% to 80% of them singletons. The sequencing input was PBMCs. Every receptor here comes from a woman aged 35 to 49 in good health. Some clones in this sample may be carry-over from other donors' samples.

With regard to this clone: The junction departs from germline at one end; a sequencing error may be responsible. The chain couples TRBV7-8 to TRBJ2-1; the match to TRBD1 covers 10 bases. Germline loops: CDR1 SGHVS, CDR2 FQNEAQ. This CDR3 spans 15 amino acids. CDR3: CASGLTGTGAWRLFF. The CDR3, as DNA: TGTGCCAGCGGCTTGACCGGGACAGGGGCGTGGAGGCTGTTCTTC.

Comment on this clone: Other DNA sequences in the sample encode the same CDR3. The rearrangement links TRBV18 to TRBJ2-5; no reliable D call. Germline V lookup: CDR1 KGHSH, CDR2 LQKENI. CDR3 size: 11 residues. The germline V and J ends were trimmed by 3 bases and 2 bases, with 1 base remaining between them. In DNA form, the CDR3 reads TGTGCCAGCTCACCTCAAGAGACCCAGTACTTC. Its translation is CASSPQETQYF.

The rearrangement joins TRBV11-1 to TRBJ2-7; 8 bases match TRBD1. The CDR3 extends over 15 amino acids. V was pared by 0 bases and J by 4 bases, with 5 bases of the junction left unmatched. Germline V gives CDR1 SGHAT, CDR2 FQDESV (reference sequence). The CDR3 nucleotides read TGTGCCAGCAGCTTAGCGTCGGACAGGGTATACGAGCAGTACTTC. This gives the protein CASSLASDRVYEQYF. Variable domain in full (rest from reference TRBV11-1 and TRBJ2-7): EAEVAQSPRYKITEKSQAVAFWCDPISGHATLYWYRQILGQGPELLVQFQDESVVDDSQLPKDRFSAERLKGVDSTLKIQPAELGDSAMYLCASSLASDRVYEQYFGPGTRLTVT.

The V call is TRBV30, the J call TRBJ2-3; TRBD2 matches 7 bases. V gave up 0 bases and J gave up 3 bases; unmatched junction bases: 21. The CDR3 totals 20 residues. Germline CDR1 and CDR2: GTSNPN and SVGIG (reference sequence). DNA for the CDR3: TGTGCCTGGAGTGTACGGACTCTAGCGGACCCGTTATCTAGTACAGATACGCAGTATTTT. Its translation: CAWSVRTLADPLSSTDTQYF.

The chain is built from TRBV5-8 and TRBJ1-2; no clear D. Looked up from germline, CDR1 is SGHTS and CDR2 is YDEGEE. The CDR3 is made up of 13 amino acids. With 1 base removed from V and 8 bases from J, the gap between germline ends came to 12 bases. CDR3: CASSLNKGWGYTF. For the CDR3, the DNA is TGTGCCAGCAGCTTGAACAAGGGCTGGGGCTACACCTTC.

V usage is TRBV2 and J usage is TRBJ2-1; perhaps D is TRBD1 or TRBD2 (5 bases each). Germline-derived CDR1 and CDR2 are SNHLY and FYNNEI. V was cut by 4 bases and J by 7 bases, with 8 bases left in between. CDR3 size: 12 residues. The CDR3 reads CASSAGLNEQFF. The CDR3 region has the DNA TGTGCCAGCAGTGCGGGGCTAAATGAGCAGTTCTTC.

V usage is TRBV5-4 and J usage is TRBJ2-7; tentatively, D is TRBD1 or TRBD2 (5 bases each). This CDR3 comprises 17 residues. Trimming shortened V by 4 bases and J by 0 bases, and 20 bases separated the two germline ends. Germline V gives CDR1 SGHNT, CDR2 YYREEE (reference sequence). The CDR3 reads CASSRLSGRPSSYEQYF. CDR3 DNA sequence: TGTGCCAGCAGCCGCCTTTCGGGACGACCGAGCTCCTACGAGCAGTACTTC.

The genes are TRBV18 and TRBJ1-1, with 9 bases lining up with TRBD1. Trimming cost V 3 bases and J 3 bases; bases outside gene matches: 11. CDR1 is KGHSH, CDR2 LQKENI, per germline. This CDR3 spans 17 amino acids. The CDR3, as DNA: TGTGCCAGCTCACCGGCCGGGACAGGGAGGCGACACACTGAAGCTTTCTTT. It yields the protein CASSPAGTGRRHTEAFF. Together with reference TRBV18 and TRBJ1-1, the CDR3 gives the full variable domain: NAGVMQNPRHLVRRRGQEARLRCSPMKGHSHVYWYRQLPEEGLKFMVYLQKENIIDESGMPKERFSAEFPKEGPSILRIQQVVRGDSAAYFCASSPAGTGRRHTEAFFGQGTRLTVV.

In the case of this clone: Sequence at one end of the junction differs from germline and may be a read error. The V and J genes are TRBV10-3 and TRBJ2-2; 8 nucleotides align to TRBD2. This CDR3 region has 14 residues. The V gene's germline CDR1 is ENHRY and CDR2 SYGVKD. The CDR3 nucleotides read TGTGCCACCAGTGGTTCTAGCGGGACCGGGGAGCTGTTTTTT. This codes for CATSGSSGTGELFF.

This clone was recorded at least ten times. V usage is TRBV5-1 and J usage is TRBJ2-3; D is possibly TRBD1 (6 bases). Per germline, CDR1 SGHRS and CDR2 YFSETQ. Trimming stripped 3 bases from V and 3 bases from J, with 20 bases between. This CDR3 comprises 17 residues. The CDR3 DNA sequence: TGCGCCAGCAGCTCCACCGGACAGATAAAGAGGACAGATACGCAGTATTTT. This translates into CASSSTGQIKRTDTQYF.

This chain links TRBV5-1 with TRBJ2-7; D assignment may be TRBD1 or TRBD2 (5 bases each). V lost 0 bases and J 7 bases, leaving 14 bases between the germline ends. The CDR3 consists of 14 residues. Per the germline V gene, CDR1 is SGHRS and CDR2 is YFSETQ. The CDR3 protein is CASSLEVGPGEQYF. The CDR3 coding sequence is TGCGCCAGCAGCTTGGAGGTGGGACCTGGGGAGCAGTACTTC.

This clone was seen only once. The rearrangement links TRBV10-3 to TRBJ1-3, with D uncertain. The CDR3 contains 18 residues. Trimming took off 0 bases at V and 0 bases at J, with 15 bases between the two ends. Looked up from germline, CDR1 is ENHRY and CDR2 is SYGVKD. CDR3 DNA sequence: TGTGCCATCAGTGAGTCGAAACAGTTAAGGTCCTCTGGAAACACCATATATTTT. It specifies CAISESKQLRSSGNTIYF.

The chain couples TRBV7-6 to TRBJ2-6; TRBD2 might be the D (5 bases). With 3 bases removed from V and 0 bases from J, the gap between germline ends came to 9 bases. This CDR3 comprises 16 residues. The germline CDR1 and CDR2 sequences are SGHVS and FNYEAQ. This CDR3 is CASSLGRGSGANVLTF. CDR3 DNA: TGTGCCAGCAGCTTGGGCCGGGGCTCTGGGGCCAACGTCCTGACTTTC.

The chain joins TRBV6-1 to TRBJ2-1; D is perhaps TRBD1 (6 bases). V lost 3 bases to trimming and J lost 4 bases, with 10 bases between them. The CDR3 sequence is 14 residues long. Germline V gene sequence: CDR1 MNHNS, CDR2 SASEGT. The CDR3 spells CASSDQRGYNEQFF. The CDR3 DNA sequence: TGTGCCAGCAGTGACCAGAGGGGGTACAATGAGCAGTTCTTC.

The V call is TRBV6-1, the J call TRBJ2-7; 8 bases agree with TRBD2. The CDR3 has 13 amino acids. Germline CDR1 is MNHNS and CDR2 is SASEGT. V trimming: 4 bases; J trimming: 4 bases; junction bases outside the gene matches: 3. CDR3 bases: TGTGCCAGCAGTGTGAGCGGGAGTTACGAGCAGTACTTC. The encoded protein is CASSVSGSYEQYF.